This TCR beta chain was observed in a study of cytomegalovirus exposure and HLA in healthy donors. In regard to this clone: Its antigen is undetermined.

The CDR3 has 18 amino acids. CDR1 is LGHNA and CDR2 is YNFKEQ in the germline V gene. The V gene end was trimmed by 3 bases and the J gene end by 0 bases; junction bases not matched to a gene: 13. The study ran its PCR with 60 Vbeta and 13 Jbeta primers. TCRdb's table, derived via immunoSEQ multiplex PCR, lists solely in-frame clones and lacks some. The table lists about 120,000 clones, 75% to 80% of them singletons. Overall study results and limits: Many donors carried some public TCRs, although rarity characterized most TCR sequences. In vitro, three CMV-associated chains proved specific for CMV antigens. One later analysis reportedly identified an Asian-associated ancestry cluster that showed fewer N-insertions than the roughly 700-donor mean.

Sequenced material: PBMCs. The rearrangement links TRBV4-2 to TRBJ1-2, with 7 bases fitting TRBD1. This clonotype was sampled from a woman aged 25 to 39 in good health and CMV-seropositive. The CDR3, as DNA: TGTGCCAGCAGCCAGAGGGCTACAGGGGACAGCTCTAACTATGGCTACACCTTC. Its protein product is CASSQRATGDSSNYGYTF.